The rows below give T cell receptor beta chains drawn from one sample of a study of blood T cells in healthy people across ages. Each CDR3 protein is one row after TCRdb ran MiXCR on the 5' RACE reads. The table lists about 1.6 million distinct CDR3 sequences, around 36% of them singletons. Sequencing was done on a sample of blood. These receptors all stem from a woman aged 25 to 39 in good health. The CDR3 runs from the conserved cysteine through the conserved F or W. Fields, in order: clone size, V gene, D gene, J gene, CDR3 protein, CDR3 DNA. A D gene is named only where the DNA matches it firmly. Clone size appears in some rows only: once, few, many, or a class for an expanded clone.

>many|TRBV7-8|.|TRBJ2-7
CASSLGRLVGTYEQYF
TGTGCCAGCAGCTTGGGTCGCCTAGTAGGGACCTACGAGCAGTACTTC
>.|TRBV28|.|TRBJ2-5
CASRPGVPETQYF
TGTGCCAGCAGACCGGGAGTCCCGGAGACCCAGTACTTC
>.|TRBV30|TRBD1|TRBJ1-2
CAWTPMGQNYGYTF
TGTGCCTGGACTCCTATGGGACAGAACTATGGCTACACCTTC
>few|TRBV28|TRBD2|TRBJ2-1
CASSFAPDGGDEQFF
TGTGCCAGCAGTTTTGCACCTGATGGGGGGGATGAGCAGTTCTTC
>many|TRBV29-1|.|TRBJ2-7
CSVEGTEGGYEQYF
TGCAGCGTTGAAGGGACGGAAGGGGGTTATGAGCAGTACTTC
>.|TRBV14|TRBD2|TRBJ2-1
CASSQMKTSANEQFF
TGTGCCAGCAGCCAAATGAAGACTAGCGCCAATGAGCAGTTCTTC
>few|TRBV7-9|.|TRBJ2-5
CASSLAQASPPPQYF
TGTGCCAGCAGCTTAGCTCAGGCAAGCCCTCCGCCCCAGTACTTC
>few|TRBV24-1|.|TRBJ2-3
CATNEGLSDTQYF
TGTGCCACCAACGAGGGATTGTCGGATACGCAGTATTTT
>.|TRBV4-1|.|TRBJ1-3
CASSNRGQSGNTIYF
TGCGCCAGCAGCAACCGAGGACAGAGTGGAAACACCATATATTTT
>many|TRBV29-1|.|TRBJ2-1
CSVVGGKSSYNEQFF
TGCAGCGTTGTAGGCGGAAAGAGCTCCTACAATGAGCAGTTCTTC
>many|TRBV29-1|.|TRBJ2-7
CSVEEPDSYEQYF
TGCAGCGTTGAAGAGCCGGATTCCTACGAGCAGTACTTC
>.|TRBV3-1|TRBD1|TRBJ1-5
CASSQSTGGRQPQHF
TGTGCCAGCAGCCAATCAACAGGGGGCAGACAGCCCCAGCATTTT
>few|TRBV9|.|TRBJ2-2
CASSVVPTGELFF
TGTGCCAGCAGCGTAGTACCCACCGGGGAGCTGTTTTTT
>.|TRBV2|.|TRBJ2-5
CASSERTEQETQYF
TGTGCCAGCAGTGAAAGGACCGAACAAGAGACCCAGTACTTC
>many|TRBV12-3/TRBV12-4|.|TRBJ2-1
CASSSINNEQFF
TGTGCCAGCAGCTCCATAAACAATGAGCAGTTCTTC
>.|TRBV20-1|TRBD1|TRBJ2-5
CSASGQGLSGIQYF
TGCAGTGCTAGTGGACAGGGCCTTTCGGGGATCCAGTACTTC
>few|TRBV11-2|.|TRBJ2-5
CASSLGNAPSQETQYF
TGTGCCAGCAGCTTAGGGAATGCCCCGAGCCAAGAGACCCAGTACTTC
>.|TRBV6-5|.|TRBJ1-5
CASSSRSDQPQHF
TGTGCCAGCAGTTCGCGGTCCGATCAGCCCCAGCATTTT
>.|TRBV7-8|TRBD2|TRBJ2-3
CASSPTGGVPYTQYF
TGTGCCAGCAGCCCTACGGGGGGGGTACCTTATACGCAGTATTTT
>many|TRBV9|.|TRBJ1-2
CASTPQPAANYGYTF
TGTGCCAGCACCCCCCAACCGGCAGCGAACTATGGCTACACCTTC
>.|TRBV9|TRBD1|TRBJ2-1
CASSVDRGRNEQFF
TGTGCCAGCAGCGTAGACAGGGGGCGTAATGAGCAGTTCTTC
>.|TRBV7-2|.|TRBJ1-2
CASSLQTGSQGYGYTF
TGTGCCAGCAGCCTACAAACAGGGAGTCAGGGGTATGGCTACACCTTC
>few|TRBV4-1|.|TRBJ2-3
CASSQGFMPDTQYF
TGCGCCAGCAGCCAGGGGTTCATGCCAGATACGCAGTATTTT
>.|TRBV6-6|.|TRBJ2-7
CASSPQRTPFSYEQYF
TGTGCCAGCAGCCCGCAAAGGACCCCTTTCTCCTACGAGCAGTACTTC
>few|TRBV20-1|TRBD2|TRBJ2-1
CSAREAGARNNEQFF
TGCAGTGCTAGAGAAGCGGGGGCCCGTAACAATGAGCAGTTCTTC
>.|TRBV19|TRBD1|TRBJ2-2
CASSIGQGGTGELFF
TGTGCCAGTAGTATAGGACAGGGTGGCACCGGGGAGCTGTTTTTT
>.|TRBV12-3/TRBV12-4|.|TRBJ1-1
CASRIGQMNTEAFF
TGTGCCAGCAGAATCGGACAGATGAACACTGAAGCTTTCTTT
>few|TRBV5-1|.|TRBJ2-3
CASSLANQEDTQYF
TGCGCCAGCAGCTTGGCGAATCAAGAAGATACGCAGTATTTT
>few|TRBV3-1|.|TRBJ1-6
CASSQDRPRDGGSPLHF
TGTGCCAGCAGCCAAGATAGGCCCCGGGACGGCGGTTCACCCCTCCACTTT
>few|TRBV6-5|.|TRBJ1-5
CASGEDQPQHF
TGTGCCAGCGGTGAAGATCAGCCCCAGCATTTT
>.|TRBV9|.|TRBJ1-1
CASSGGAHGSEAFF
TGTGCCAGCAGCGGGGGGGCCCACGGGTCTGAAGCTTTCTTT
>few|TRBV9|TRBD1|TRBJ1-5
CASSGDRSNQPQHF
TGTGCCAGCAGTGGGGACAGGAGCAATCAGCCCCAGCATTTT
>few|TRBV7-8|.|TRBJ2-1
CASSLGERSSYNEQFF
TGTGCCAGCAGCTTAGGGGAGAGGAGCTCCTACAATGAGCAGTTCTTC
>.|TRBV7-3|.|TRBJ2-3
CASSSTEWGSDTQYF
TGTGCCAGCAGCTCAACGGAGTGGGGGTCGGATACGCAGTATTTT
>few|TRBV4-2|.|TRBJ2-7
CASSQFGTTKSYEQYF
TGTGCCAGCAGCCAATTCGGGACCACAAAATCCTACGAGCAGTACTTC
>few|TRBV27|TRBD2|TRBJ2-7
CASSRTSGNREQYF
TGTGCCAGCAGCCGGACTAGCGGGAACCGCGAGCAGTACTTC
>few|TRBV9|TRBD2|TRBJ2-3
CASSVLTSGGSTDTQYF
TGTGCCAGCAGCGTCTTGACTAGCGGGGGGAGCACAGATACGCAGTATTTT
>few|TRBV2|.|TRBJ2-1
CASSEAKAGEQFF
TGTGCCAGCAGTGAAGCGAAGGCGGGGGAGCAGTTCTTC
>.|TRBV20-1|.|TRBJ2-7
CSARDLKTSDYEQYF
TGCAGTGCTAGAGATTTGAAGACGAGCGACTACGAGCAGTACTTC
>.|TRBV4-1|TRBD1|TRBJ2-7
CASSQDRPGQGALNEQYF
TGCGCCAGCAGCCAAGATCGGCCGGGACAGGGGGCTTTGAACGAGCAGTACTTC
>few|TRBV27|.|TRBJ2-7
CASSFGPGIYEQYF
TGTGCCAGCAGTTTCGGACCAGGGATTTACGAGCAGTACTTC
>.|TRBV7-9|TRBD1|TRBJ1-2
CASSLDAQGVGYGYTF
TGTGCCAGCAGCTTAGATGCGCAGGGGGTGGGCTATGGCTACACCTTC
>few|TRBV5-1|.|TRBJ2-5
CASSLEEGRLRSETQYF
TGCGCCAGCAGCTTGGAGGAGGGTCGGCTTAGGTCGGAGACCCAGTACTTC
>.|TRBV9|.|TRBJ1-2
CASSPSVGSNYGYTF
TGTGCCAGCAGCCCATCGGTCGGCTCTAACTATGGCTACACCTTC
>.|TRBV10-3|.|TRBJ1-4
CAIRDIEEKLFF
TGTGCCATCCGAGACATCGAAGAAAAACTGTTTTTT
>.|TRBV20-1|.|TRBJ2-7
CSAPGASAEQYF
TGCAGTGCCCCTGGGGCTTCCGCCGAGCAGTACTTC
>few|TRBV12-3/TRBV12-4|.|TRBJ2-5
CASVRRGVGETQYF
TGTGCCAGCGTTCGAAGGGGGGTTGGGGAGACCCAGTACTTC
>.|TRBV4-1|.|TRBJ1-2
CASSLDRSYGHTF
TGCGCCAGCAGCCTAGACAGGAGTTATGGCCACACCTTC
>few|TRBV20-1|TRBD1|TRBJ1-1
CSARDRAHTEAFF
TGCAGTGCTAGGGACAGGGCACACACTGAAGCTTTCTTT
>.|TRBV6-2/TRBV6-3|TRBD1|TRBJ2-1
CASRAQGATRNEQFF
TGTGCCAGCCGAGCTCAGGGGGCAACGCGAAATGAGCAGTTCTTC